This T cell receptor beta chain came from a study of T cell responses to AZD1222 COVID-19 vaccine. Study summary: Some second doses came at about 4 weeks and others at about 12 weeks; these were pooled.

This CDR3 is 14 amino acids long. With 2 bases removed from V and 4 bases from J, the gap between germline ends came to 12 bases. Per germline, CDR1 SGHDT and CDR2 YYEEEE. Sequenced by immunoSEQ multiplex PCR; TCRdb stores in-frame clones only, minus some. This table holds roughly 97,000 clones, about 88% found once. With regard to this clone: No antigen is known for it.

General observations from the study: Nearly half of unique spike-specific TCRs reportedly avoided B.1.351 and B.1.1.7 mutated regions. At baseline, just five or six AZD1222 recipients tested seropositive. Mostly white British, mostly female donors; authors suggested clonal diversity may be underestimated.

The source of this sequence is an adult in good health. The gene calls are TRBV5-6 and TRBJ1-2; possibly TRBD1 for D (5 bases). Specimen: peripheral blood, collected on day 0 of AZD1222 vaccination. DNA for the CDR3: TGTGCCAGCAGCTTACCGGGACTGAGCTATGGCTACACCTTC. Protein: CASSLPGLSYGYTF.